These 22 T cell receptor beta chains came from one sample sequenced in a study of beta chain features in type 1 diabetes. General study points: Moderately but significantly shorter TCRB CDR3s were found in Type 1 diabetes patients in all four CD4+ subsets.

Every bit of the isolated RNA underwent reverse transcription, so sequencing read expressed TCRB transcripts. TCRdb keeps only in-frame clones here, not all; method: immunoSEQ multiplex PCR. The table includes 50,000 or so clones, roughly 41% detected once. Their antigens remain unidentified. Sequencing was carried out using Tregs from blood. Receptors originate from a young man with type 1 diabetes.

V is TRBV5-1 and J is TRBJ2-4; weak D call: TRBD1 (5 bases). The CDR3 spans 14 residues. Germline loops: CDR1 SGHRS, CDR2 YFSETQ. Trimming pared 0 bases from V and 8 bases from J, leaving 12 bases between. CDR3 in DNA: TGCGCCAGCAGCTTGGGGGTTAGCAGGGACATTCAGTACTTC. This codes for CASSLGVSRDIQYF.

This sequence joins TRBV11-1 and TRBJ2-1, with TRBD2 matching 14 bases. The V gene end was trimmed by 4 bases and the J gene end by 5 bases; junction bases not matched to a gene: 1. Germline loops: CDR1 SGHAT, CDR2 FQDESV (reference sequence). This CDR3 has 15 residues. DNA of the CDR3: TGTGCCAGCAGCTGGACTAGCGGGGGGAACAATGAGCAGTTCTTC. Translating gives CASSWTSGGNNEQFF.

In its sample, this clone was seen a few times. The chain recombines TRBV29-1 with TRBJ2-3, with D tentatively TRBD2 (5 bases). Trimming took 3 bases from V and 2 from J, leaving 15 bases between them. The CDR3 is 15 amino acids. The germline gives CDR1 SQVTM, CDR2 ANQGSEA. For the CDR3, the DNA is TGCAGCGTTGAGGTCGGAGGAGCTTACACAGATACGCAGTATTTT. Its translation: CSVEVGGAYTDTQYF.

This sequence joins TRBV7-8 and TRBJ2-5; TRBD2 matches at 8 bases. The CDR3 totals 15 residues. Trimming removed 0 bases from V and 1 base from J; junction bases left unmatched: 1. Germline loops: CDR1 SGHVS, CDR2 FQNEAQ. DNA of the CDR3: TGTGCCAGCAGCTTAGCGGGGACTAGCCAAGAGACCCAGTACTTC. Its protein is CASSLAGTSQETQYF.

The CDR3 sequence: CASSPFFRQGTKNIQYF. The CDR3 bases are TGTGCCAGCAGTCCCTTCTTCCGACAGGGAACCAAAAACATTCAGTACTTC. The chain employs TRBV28 and TRBJ2-4; 7 nucleotides match TRBD1. The junction had 12 bases not matched to a gene; V was cut back by 5 bases and J by 2 bases. The CDR3 is made up of 17 amino acids. Germline-derived CDR1 and CDR2 are MDHEN and SYDVKM.

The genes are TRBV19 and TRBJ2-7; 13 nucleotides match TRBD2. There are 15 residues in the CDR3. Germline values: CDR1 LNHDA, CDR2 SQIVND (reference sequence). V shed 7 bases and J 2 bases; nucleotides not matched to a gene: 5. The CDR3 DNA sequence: TGTGCCAGTAAGACTAGCGGGAGGACGACCTACGAGCAGTACTTC. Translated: CASKTSGRTTYEQYF.

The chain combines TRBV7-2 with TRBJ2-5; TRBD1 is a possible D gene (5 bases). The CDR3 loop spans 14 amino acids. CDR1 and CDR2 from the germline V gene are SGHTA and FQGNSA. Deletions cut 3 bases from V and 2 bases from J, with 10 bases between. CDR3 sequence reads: CASSFRQTQETQYF. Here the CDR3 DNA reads TGTGCCAGCAGCTTTAGACAGACACAAGAGACCCAGTACTTC.

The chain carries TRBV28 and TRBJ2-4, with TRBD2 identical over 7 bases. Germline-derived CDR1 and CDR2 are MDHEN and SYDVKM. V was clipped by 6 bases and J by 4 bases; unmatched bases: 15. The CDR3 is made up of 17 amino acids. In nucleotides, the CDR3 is TGTGCCAGCAGCCGCCCCTTAGGCGGGAGTCTAAAAAACATTCAGTACTTC. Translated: CASSRPLGGSLKNIQYF.

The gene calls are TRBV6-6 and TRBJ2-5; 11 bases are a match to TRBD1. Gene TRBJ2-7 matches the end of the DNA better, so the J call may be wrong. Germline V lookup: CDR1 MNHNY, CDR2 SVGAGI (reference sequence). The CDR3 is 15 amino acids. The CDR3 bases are TGTGCCAGCAGACCAGGGACAGGGGGAAGCTACGAGCAGTACTTC. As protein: CASRPGTGGSYEQYF.

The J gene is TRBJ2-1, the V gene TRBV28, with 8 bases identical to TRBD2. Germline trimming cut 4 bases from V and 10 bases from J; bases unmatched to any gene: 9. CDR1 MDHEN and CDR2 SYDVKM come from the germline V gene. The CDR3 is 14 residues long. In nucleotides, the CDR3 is TGTGCCAGCAGTTCTGGCGGGAGGAAAGGGGAGCAGTTCTTC. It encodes CASSSGGRKGEQFF.

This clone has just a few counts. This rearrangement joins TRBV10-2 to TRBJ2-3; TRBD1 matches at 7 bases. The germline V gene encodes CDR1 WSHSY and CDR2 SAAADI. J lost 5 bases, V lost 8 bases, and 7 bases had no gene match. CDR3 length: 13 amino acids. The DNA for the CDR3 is TGCGCCAGCGTCACAGGGGTTGGAGATACGCAGTATTTT. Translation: CASVTGVGDTQYF.

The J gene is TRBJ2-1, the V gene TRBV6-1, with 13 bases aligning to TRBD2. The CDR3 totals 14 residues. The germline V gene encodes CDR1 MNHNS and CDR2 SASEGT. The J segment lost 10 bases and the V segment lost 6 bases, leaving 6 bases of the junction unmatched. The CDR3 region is CASRSLAGGNEQFF. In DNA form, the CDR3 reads TGTGCCAGCAGGTCACTAGCGGGAGGGAACGAGCAGTTCTTC.

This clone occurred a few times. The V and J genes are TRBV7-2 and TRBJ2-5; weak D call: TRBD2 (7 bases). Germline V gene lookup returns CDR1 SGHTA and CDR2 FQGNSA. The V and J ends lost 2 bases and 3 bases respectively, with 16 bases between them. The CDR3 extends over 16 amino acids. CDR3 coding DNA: TGTGCCAGCAGCTTATTCCGGGGGGCACGCGAAGAGACCCAGTACTTC. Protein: CASSLFRGAREETQYF.

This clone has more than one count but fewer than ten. DNA for the CDR3: TGTGCCAGCAGTCTACGGGTAATGGCAGATACGCAGTATTTT. This gives the protein CASSLRVMADTQYF. V is TRBV7-2 and J is TRBJ2-3; D gene uncertain. V was pared by 6 bases and J by 4 bases, with 14 bases between. The CDR3 loop spans 14 amino acids. Germline values: CDR1 SGHTA, CDR2 FQGNSA.

CDR3 bases: TGCGCCAGCAGCCCCTTGCCGGGACTCTCGATCCAAAAACTGTTTTTT. This sequence encodes CASSPLPGLSIQKLFF. This chain uses TRBV4-1 with TRBJ1-4, with a tentative D call TRBD1 (5 bases). Germline values: CDR1 MGHRA, CDR2 YSYEKL. The CDR3 extends over 16 amino acids. V was pared by 4 bases and J by 9 bases, with 21 bases between.

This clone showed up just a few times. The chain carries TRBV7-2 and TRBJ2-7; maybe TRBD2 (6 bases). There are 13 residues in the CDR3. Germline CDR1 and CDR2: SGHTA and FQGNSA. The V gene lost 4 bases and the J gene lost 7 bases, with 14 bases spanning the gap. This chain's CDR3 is CASSYRKGGEQYF. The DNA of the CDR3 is TGTGCCAGCAGCTACCGGAAGGGAGGAGAGCAGTACTTC.

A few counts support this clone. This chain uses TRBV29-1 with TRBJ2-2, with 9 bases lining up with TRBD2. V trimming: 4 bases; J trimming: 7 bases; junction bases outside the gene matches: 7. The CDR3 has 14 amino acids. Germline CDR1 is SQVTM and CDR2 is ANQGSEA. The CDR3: CSVVPSGTIGELFF. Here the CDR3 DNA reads TGCAGCGTTGTTCCTAGCGGGACAATCGGGGAGCTGTTTTTT.

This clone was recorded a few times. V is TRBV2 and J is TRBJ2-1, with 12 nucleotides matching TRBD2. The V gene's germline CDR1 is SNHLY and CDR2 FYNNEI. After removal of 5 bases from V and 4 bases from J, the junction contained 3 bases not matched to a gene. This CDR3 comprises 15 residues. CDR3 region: CASSSLAGGYNEQFF. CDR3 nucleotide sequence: TGTGCCAGCAGTTCACTAGCGGGAGGTTACAATGAGCAGTTCTTC.

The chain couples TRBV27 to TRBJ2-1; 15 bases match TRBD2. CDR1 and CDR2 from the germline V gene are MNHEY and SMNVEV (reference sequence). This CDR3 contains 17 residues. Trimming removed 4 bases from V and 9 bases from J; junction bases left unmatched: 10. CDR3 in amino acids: CASSSRTSGRAIGEQFF. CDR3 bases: TGTGCCAGCAGTTCCAGGACTAGCGGGAGGGCAATAGGTGAGCAGTTCTTC.

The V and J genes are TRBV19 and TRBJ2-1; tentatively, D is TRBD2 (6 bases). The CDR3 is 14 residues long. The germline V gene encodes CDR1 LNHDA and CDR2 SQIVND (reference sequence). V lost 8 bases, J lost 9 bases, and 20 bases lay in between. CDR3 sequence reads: CASVSVGGDGEQFF. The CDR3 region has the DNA TGTGCCAGTGTGTCGGTGGGCGGGGATGGTGAGCAGTTCTTC.

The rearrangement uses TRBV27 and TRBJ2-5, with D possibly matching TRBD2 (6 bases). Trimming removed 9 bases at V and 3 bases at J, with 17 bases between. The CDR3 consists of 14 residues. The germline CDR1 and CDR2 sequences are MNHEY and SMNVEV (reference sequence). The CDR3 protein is CASRLLTRKETQYF. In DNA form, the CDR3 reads TGTGCCAGTCGGCTCTTGACTAGAAAAGAGACCCAGTACTTC.

This chain's CDR3 is CASSPRVAPYNEQFF. Here the CDR3 DNA reads TGTGCCAGCAGCCCTCGGGTGGCCCCCTACAATGAGCAGTTCTTC. V usage is TRBV7-3 and J usage is TRBJ2-1; unclear D gene. The CDR3 totals 15 residues. Trimming took 5 bases from V and 2 from J, leaving 13 bases between them. Germline V CDR1 and CDR2: SGHTA, FQGTGA.